The sequence of this T cell receptor beta chain was determined in a study of T cells in Graves' hyperthyroidism and ophthalmopathy. V gave up 0 bases and J gave up 5 bases, with 17 bases separating them. From germline, CDR1 is GTSNPN and CDR2 SVGIG (reference sequence). This CDR3 comprises 16 residues. In this sample, this clonotype turned up a few times. RNA transcripts were the template for amplifying TCR beta CDR3 regions. With the HTBI primer set, the TCR CDR3 went through a first round of RT-PCR. TCRdb reprocessed the multiplex PCR reads with MiXCR, giving one entry per CDR3 protein. The profile shows about 700,000 distinct CDR3 sequences, 14% of them singletons.

Sequenced sample: blood. V and J are TRBV30 and TRBJ1-3, with D maybe TRBD1 (5 bases). The receptor was isolated from a woman between 18 and 29 years old with Graves' hyperthyroidism. The CDR3 loop is CAWSVLGTSRRNTIYF. The DNA of the CDR3 is TGTGCCTGGAGTGTACTGGGGACTAGTCGAAGAAACACCATATATTTT.